The T cell receptor (beta chain) described here comes from a study of blood T cell repertoires in COVID-19. Original handling: Reference gene primer amplification gave estimated nucleated cell counts. Generated by immunoSEQ multiplex PCR, the TCRdb table keeps only in-frame clones and is missing some. V, J and clone size reflect that table, while D and trimming were determined from the DNA. The sample consists of 230,000 or so clones, about 85% of them appearing once. CDR3 size: 15 residues. The V gene's germline CDR1 is SGHTA and CDR2 FQGNSA. Losses at the gene ends were 4 bases for V and 0 bases for J; bases not matched to a gene: 3.

This receptor was identified in a man aged 25 to 40 with active or convalescent COVID-19. The sample taken for sequencing was peripheral blood. The chain uses TRBV7-2 and TRBJ1-5; TRBD1 matches at 7 bases. The CDR3 reads CASSSDRNSNQPQHF. For the CDR3, the DNA is TGTGCCAGCAGCTCGGACAGGAATAGCAATCAGCCCCAGCATTTT. Full variable domain (outside the CDR3, taken from reference TRBV7-2 and TRBJ1-5): GAGVSQSPSNKVTEKGKDVELRCDPISGHTALYWYRQSLGQGLEFLIYFQGNSAPDKSGLPSDRFSAERTGGSVSTLTIQRTQQEDSAVYLCASSSDRNSNQPQHFGDGTRLSIL.